This T cell receptor (beta chain) was recovered during a study of vaccination and CD4 T cells after COVID-19. Study at large: Three convalescent patients underwent sampling at day 14 and then at days 161 to 241 post-vaccination, the study reports.

Time point here: late sampling 161 to 241 days after vaccination in a few convalescent patients. Treatment noted: approximately nine-day PBMC culture with coronavirus spike peptide pools or control peptides (ViraFEST assay). Points on this clonotype: Its target is not known.

Overall study findings and caveats: The median proportion of reactive clones detected only post-vaccination in convalescent patients was 85% to 90%.

Researchers used the Oncomine TCR Beta short-read assay to sequence DNA from cultured CD4+ T cells. TCRdb fed the PCR reads into MiXCR, producing one record per CDR3 protein. The repertoire holds about 22,000 distinct CDR3 sequences, with approximately 29% as singletons. Germline V lookup: CDR1 DFQATT, CDR2 SNEGSKA (reference sequence). This CDR3 comprises 16 residues. The V segment lost 0 bases and the J segment 4 bases; nucleotides outside the gene matches: 10. The rearrangement uses TRBV20-1 and TRBJ2-3; 7 bases match TRBD2. The sequence was obtained from a human donor who had recovered from COVID-19. This material consisted of CD4+ T cells from blood, cultured in vitro, taken about 7 months after SARS-CoV-2 vaccination. CDR3 sequence (DNA): TGCAGTGCTAGAGATCGTGGTAGCGGGTCTCCAGATACGCAGTATTTT. This encodes CSARDRGSGSPDTQYF.